A few counts support the clone carrying this T cell receptor (beta chain). Germline CDR1 and CDR2: SEHNR and FQNEAQ (reference sequence). The CDR3 spans 13 residues. The ends lost 4 bases at V and 6 bases at J; junction bases unmatched: 6. TCRdb fed the 5' RACE reads into MiXCR, producing one record per CDR3 protein. Of more than 50,000 distinct CDR3 sequences listed, approximately 13% are singletons. The data are from a study of early T cells in non-severe SARS-CoV-2 infection. The genes are TRBV7-9 and TRBJ2-7; 7 nucleotides match TRBD1. The receptor's source is an adult who was a healthcare worker with PCR-confirmed SARS-CoV-2 infection or an uninfected control (not recorded which). The sequenced sample was whole blood, obtained at baseline. As DNA, the CDR3 is TGTGCCAGCAGCTATGACAGGGAAGCCGAGCAGTACTTC. This sequence encodes CASSYDREAEQYF.